The present T cell receptor beta chain was sequenced within a study of T cell changes during pregnancy in multiple sclerosis. A single count supports this clone. The V and J ends lost 2 bases and 5 bases, in that order; junction bases with no gene match: 7. Germline values: CDR1 MGHDK, CDR2 SYGVNS. This CDR3 has 16 residues. This table comes from immunoSEQ multiplex PCR, and its TCRdb copy is limited to in-frame clones, with some not included. The sample contains about 97,000 clones, 91% of which appear only once. The specimen comprised peripheral blood, sampled in the second trimester of pregnancy. The chain has TRBV25-1 and TRBJ1-5, with 9 nucleotides matching TRBD1. This receptor was taken from a female donor with multiple sclerosis, enrolled in a pregnancy study. In DNA, the CDR3 is TGTGCCAGCAGTGAAGCGGGGGACAGGGTGGATCAGCCCCAGCATTTT. Its translation: CASSEAGDRVDQPQHF.